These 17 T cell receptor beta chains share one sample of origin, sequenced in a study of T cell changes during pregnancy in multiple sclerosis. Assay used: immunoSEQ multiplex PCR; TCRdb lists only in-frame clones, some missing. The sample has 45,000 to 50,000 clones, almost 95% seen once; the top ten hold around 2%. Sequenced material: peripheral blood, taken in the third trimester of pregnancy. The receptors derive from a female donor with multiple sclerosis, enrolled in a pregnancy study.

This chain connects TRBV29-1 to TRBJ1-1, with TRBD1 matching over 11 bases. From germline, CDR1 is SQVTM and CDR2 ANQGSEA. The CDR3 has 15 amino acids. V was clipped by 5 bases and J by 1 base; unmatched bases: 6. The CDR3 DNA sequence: TGCAGCGTTCTCAGGACAGGGGGCGCGAACACTGAAGCTTTCTTT. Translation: CSVLRTGGANTEAFF.

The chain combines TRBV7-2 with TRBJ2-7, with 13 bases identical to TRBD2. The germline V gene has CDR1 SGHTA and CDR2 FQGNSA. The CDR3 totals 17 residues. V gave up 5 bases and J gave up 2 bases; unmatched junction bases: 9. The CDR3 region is CASSLSTSGRAPYEQYF. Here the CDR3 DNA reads TGTGCCAGCAGCCTCAGCACTAGCGGGAGGGCTCCCTACGAGCAGTACTTC. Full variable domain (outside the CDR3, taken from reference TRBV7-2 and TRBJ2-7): GAGVSQSPSNKVTEKGKDVELRCDPISGHTALYWYRQSLGQGLEFLIYFQGNSAPDKSGLPSDRFSAERTGGSVSTLTIQRTQQEDSAVYLCASSLSTSGRAPYEQYFGPGTRLTVT.

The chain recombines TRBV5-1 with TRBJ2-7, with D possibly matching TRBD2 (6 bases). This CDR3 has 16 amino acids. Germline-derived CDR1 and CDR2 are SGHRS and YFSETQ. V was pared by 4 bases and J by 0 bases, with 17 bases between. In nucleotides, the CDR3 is TGCGCCAGCAGCCTAGGGTTGGGACTTAGCTCCTACGAGCAGTACTTC. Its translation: CASSLGLGLSSYEQYF.

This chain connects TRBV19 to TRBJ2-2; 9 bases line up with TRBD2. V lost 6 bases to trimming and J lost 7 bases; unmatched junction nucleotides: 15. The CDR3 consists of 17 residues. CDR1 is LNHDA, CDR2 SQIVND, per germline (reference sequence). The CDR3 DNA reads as TGTGCCAGTAGCCGTAGTGGCGGGAGGGCCAGCGTCGGGGAGCTGTTTTTT. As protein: CASSRSGGRASVGELFF.

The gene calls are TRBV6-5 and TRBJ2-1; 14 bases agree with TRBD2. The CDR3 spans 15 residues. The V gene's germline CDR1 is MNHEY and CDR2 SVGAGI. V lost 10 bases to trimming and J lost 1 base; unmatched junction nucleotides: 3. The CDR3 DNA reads TGTGCCACTGGGACTAGCGGGGGTTCCTACAATGAGCAGTTCTTC. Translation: CATGTSGGSYNEQFF.

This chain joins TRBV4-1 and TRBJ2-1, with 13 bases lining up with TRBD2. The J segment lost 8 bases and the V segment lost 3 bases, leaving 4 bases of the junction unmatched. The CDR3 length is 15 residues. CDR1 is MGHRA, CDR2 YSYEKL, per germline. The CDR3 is CASSQGTSGIDEQFF. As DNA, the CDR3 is TGCGCCAGCAGCCAGGGGACTAGCGGGATCGATGAGCAGTTCTTC.

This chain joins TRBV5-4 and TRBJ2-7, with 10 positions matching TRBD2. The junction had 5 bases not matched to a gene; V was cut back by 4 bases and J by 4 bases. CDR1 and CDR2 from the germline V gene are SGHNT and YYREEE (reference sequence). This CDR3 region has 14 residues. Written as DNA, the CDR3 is TGTGCCAGCAGCGCCGGGACTAGCGAATACGAGCAGTACTTC. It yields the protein CASSAGTSEYEQYF.

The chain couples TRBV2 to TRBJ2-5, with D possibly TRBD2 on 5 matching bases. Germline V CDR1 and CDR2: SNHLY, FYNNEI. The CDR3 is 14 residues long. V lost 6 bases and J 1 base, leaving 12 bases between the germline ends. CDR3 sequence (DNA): TGTGCCAGCAGCGGAAGGACTTCCCAAGAGACCCAGTACTTC. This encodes CASSGRTSQETQYF.

In nucleotides, the CDR3 is TGTGCCAGCAGTCCGGACAGGTTTCAGCCCCAGCATTTT. Its protein is CASSPDRFQPQHF. This chain links TRBV28 with TRBJ1-5; 7 bases are shared with TRBD1. CDR3 length: 13 residues. The ends lost 5 bases at V and 6 bases at J; junction bases unmatched: 4. Germline assignment: CDR1 MDHEN and CDR2 SYDVKM. Drawing the rest from reference TRBV28 and TRBJ1-5, the complete variable domain is DVKVTQSSRYLVKRTGEKVFLECVQDMDHENMFWYRQDPGLGLRLIYFSYDVKMKEKGDIPEGYSVSREKKERFSLILESASTNQTSMYLCASSPDRFQPQHFGDGTRLSIL.

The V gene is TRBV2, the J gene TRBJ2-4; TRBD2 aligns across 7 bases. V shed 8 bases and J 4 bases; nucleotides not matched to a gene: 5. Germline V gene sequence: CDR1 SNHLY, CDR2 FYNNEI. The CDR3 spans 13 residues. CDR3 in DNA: TGTGCCAGCTGGTCCGGGAGGAAAAACATTCAGTACTTC. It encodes CASWSGRKNIQYF.

The CDR3 here is CAWIGQGVPTGELFF. The CDR3 coding sequence is TGTGCCTGGATAGGACAAGGAGTGCCCACCGGGGAGCTGTTTTTT. The genes are TRBV30 and TRBJ2-2; D possibly corresponds to TRBD1 (5 bases). The V and J ends lost 4 bases and 4 bases respectively, with 16 bases between them. The CDR3 is made up of 15 amino acids. CDR1 is GTSNPN and CDR2 is SVGIG in the germline V gene (reference sequence).

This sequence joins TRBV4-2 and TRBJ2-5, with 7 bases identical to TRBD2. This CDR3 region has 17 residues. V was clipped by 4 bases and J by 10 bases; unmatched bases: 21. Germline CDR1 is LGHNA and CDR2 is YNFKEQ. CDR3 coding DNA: TGTGCCAGCAGCCGCGAGATGGCGGGGACTACATTACAGAACCAGTACTTC. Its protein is CASSREMAGTTLQNQYF.

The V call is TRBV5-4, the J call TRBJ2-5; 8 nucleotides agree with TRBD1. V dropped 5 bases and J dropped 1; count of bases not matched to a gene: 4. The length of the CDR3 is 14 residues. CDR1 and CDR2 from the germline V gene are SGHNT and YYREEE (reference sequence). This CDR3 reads CASRQTGGQETQYF. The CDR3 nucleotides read TGTGCCAGCAGGCAAACAGGGGGCCAAGAGACCCAGTACTTC. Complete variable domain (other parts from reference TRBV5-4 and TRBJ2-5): ETGVTQSPTHLIKTRGQQVTLRCSSQSGHNTVSWYQQALGQGPQFIFQYYREEENGRGNFPPRFSGLQFPNYSSELNVNALELDDSALYLCASRQTGGQETQYFGPGTRLLVL.

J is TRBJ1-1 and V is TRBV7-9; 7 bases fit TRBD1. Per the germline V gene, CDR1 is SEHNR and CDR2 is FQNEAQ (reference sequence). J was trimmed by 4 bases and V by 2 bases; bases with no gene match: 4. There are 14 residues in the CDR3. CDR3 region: CASSLQGVSTEAFF. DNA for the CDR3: TGTGCCAGCAGCTTACAGGGGGTTAGCACTGAAGCTTTCTTT.

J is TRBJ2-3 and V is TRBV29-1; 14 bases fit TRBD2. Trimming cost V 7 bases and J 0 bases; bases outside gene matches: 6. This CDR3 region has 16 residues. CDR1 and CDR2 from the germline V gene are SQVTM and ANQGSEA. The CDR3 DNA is TGCAGCGCCCAAGGGACTAGCGGGGGTAGCACAGATACGCAGTATTTT. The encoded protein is CSAQGTSGGSTDTQYF.

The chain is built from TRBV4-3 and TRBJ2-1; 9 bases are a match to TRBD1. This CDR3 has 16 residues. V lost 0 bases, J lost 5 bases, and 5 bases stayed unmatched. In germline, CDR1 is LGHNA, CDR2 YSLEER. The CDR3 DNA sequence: TGCGCCAGCAGCCAAGATGCCAGGACAGGGGACAATGAGCAGTTCTTC. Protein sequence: CASSQDARTGDNEQFF.

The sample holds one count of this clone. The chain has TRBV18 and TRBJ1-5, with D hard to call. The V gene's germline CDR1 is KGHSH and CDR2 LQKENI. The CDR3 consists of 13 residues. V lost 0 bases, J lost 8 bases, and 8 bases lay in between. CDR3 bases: TGTGCCAGCTCACCACCGTCGGGGAAGCCCCAGCATTTT. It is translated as CASSPPSGKPQHF.